This T cell receptor beta chain appears in the sequencing data of a study of blood T cell repertoires in COVID-19. The CDR3 spans 16 residues. The V gene's germline CDR1 is MDHEN and CDR2 SYDVKM. Trimming took off 5 bases at V and 7 bases at J, with 23 bases between the two ends. Here immunoSEQ multiplex PCR was the method, and the copy in TCRdb shows in-frame clones only, minus some. The sample shows about 290,000 clones, around four fifths of them seen only once. The specimen sequenced was peripheral blood. This chain connects TRBV28 to TRBJ1-2; D perhaps matches TRBD1 (6 bases). This sequence was found in a woman in her fifties or sixties with active or convalescent COVID-19. CDR3 region: CASSPGLQGRVGGYTF. DNA for the CDR3: TGTGCCAGCAGTCCAGGGCTACAGGGCCGGGTAGGTGGCTACACCTTC.